The rows below give T cell receptor beta chains drawn from one sample of a study of blood T cell repertoires in COVID-19. Method: immunoSEQ multiplex PCR; TCRdb's copy keeps in-frame clones and lacks some. The sample yields 250,000 to 300,000 clones, roughly nine tenths seen once. Sequencing was performed on PBMCs or T cells enriched from blood (not recorded which). These receptors were collected from a human donor in a cohort exposed to, infected with or recovered from COVID-19 (not recorded which). The donor label of this sample is uncertain. The CDR3 runs from the conserved cysteine through the conserved F or W. The order of the fields is CDR3 protein, V gene.

CASSLGSSEQFF	TRBV5-5
CASSQAPSGGLTDTQYF	TRBV4-2
CASSYSSTDEQFF	TRBV6-5
CASSYMGRSNTEAFF	TRBV7-9
CASSQEAGEQYF	TRBV4-2
CATGSSYNEQFF	TRBV6-6
CATLTAGANTGELFF	TRBV15
CASSVGQGFNQPQHF	TRBV9
CASSPHRGLEAFF	TRBV2
CASSSTEGTQYF	TRBV5-4
CASSHPGGIETQYF	TRBV5-8
CASRGQGDYGYTF	TRBV6-4
CASSASTVSEAFF	TRBV27
CASSQEPAPASSYYEQYF	TRBV4-1
CSVEIHGNTEAFF	TRBV29-1
CASSQEEGGTEAFF	TRBV4-3
CASSLRGHGELFF	TRBV12-3/TRBV12-4
CASSLGGGRADTQYF	TRBV4-2
CSASPTERQETQYF	TRBV20-1
CASSLEASNTEAFF	TRBV7-2
CASTRLRTSGGSADTQYF	TRBV2
CASSFGTGYQYF	TRBV7-3
CASSPISDSFLSGNTIYF	TRBV5-5
CASSLWGLGNSPLHF	TRBV5-6
CASSLIQVEQFF	TRBV5-6
CASSPGLAGVQETQYF	TRBV7-7
CASRAGAAQPQHF	TRBV10-2
CASSSGSGVRDTQYF	TRBV9
CSAGEGTAFF	TRBV20-1
CASSRYSGRAYNEQFF	TRBV7-6
CASTRGGGNTEAFF	TRBV7-9
CASRHSVGQGNIQYF	TRBV6-5
CATSAYGTGGYTF	TRBV24-1
CASSYSGSQGYTF	TRBV6-5
CAWSSRAINQPQHF	TRBV30
CASSRLRGDYNGYTF	TRBV11-2
CASSQGQRRSSTDTQYF	TRBV4-2
CASSLFTGTGYDEQFF	TRBV5-4
CASSLAGGDTEAFF	TRBV5-1
CAWSVRGPTDTQYF	TRBV30